This T cell receptor beta chain was sequenced during a study of cytomegalovirus exposure and HLA in healthy donors. Primers included in the PCR were 60 Vbeta and 13 Jbeta primers. Sequencing used immunoSEQ multiplex PCR; TCRdb keeps in-frame clones, though not all of them. In the table there are roughly 120,000 clones, over 60% of which are singletons. In its sample, this clone was seen once. The antigen is undetermined. Study results and limitations: In a later analysis, TCR beta V- and J-gene trimming showed a link to a missense DCLRE1C variant.

This CDR3 contains 13 residues. Losses at the gene ends were 9 bases for V and 4 bases for J; bases not matched to a gene: 4. Germline V gene data show CDR1 as MNHNS and CDR2 as SASEGT. This chain connects TRBV6-1 to TRBJ2-3; TRBD1 matches 10 bases. The TCR comes from a man between 50 and 59 years old in good health and CMV-seronegative. Sample: PBMCs. This chain's CDR3 is CASRTGGADTQYF. Here the CDR3 DNA reads TGTGCCAGTCGGACAGGGGGAGCAGATACGCAGTATTTT.